Below are 30 T cell receptor beta chains sequenced from a single sample in a study of OX40 agonist ivuxolimab in advanced cancers. Produced via immunoSEQ multiplex PCR; TCRdb's table is partial and in-frame only. The data contain about 86,000 clones, 92% of them singletons. The sequencing used CD4+ or CD8+ T cells sorted from blood, collected in a trial of the OX40 agonist ivuxolimab. These receptors were collected from an adult with an advanced solid tumor such as melanoma, head and neck, liver or kidney cancer.

The CDR3 loop reads CASQDYGYTF. The CDR3 DNA reads as TGTGCCAGCCAGGACTATGGCTACACCTTC. The J gene is TRBJ1-2, the V gene TRBV28, with no clear D. V was cut by 8 bases and J by 3 bases, with 4 bases left in between. The germline gives CDR1 MDHEN, CDR2 SYDVKM. The CDR3 has 10 amino acids.

V and J are TRBV5-5 and TRBJ2-7; TRBD1 agrees at 7 bases. CDR1 is SGHKS and CDR2 is YYEKEE in the germline V gene (reference sequence). This CDR3 comprises 14 residues. V dropped 4 bases and J dropped 3; count of bases not matched to a gene: 7. The chain's CDR3 is CASSLRTGDYEQYF. The DNA of the CDR3 is TGTGCCAGCAGCCTCCGGACAGGCGACTACGAGCAGTACTTC. Full variable domain (remainder filled in from reference TRBV5-5 and TRBJ2-7): DAGVTQSPTHLIKTRGQQVTLRCSPISGHKSVSWYQQVLGQGPQFIFQYYEKEERGRGNFPDRFSARQFPNYSSELNVNALLLGDSALYLCASSLRTGDYEQYFGPGTRLTVT.

The chain is built from TRBV29-1 and TRBJ2-1, with 11 nucleotides matching TRBD2. V shed 6 bases, J shed 7 bases, and the junction held 14 bases outside the gene matches. Germline V gene lookup returns CDR1 SQVTM and CDR2 ANQGSEA. This CDR3 has 16 amino acids. The CDR3 DNA sequence: TGCAGCGTCGATAGCGGGAGGGATCGGTCGGTGAATGAGCAGTTCTTC. It yields the protein CSVDSGRDRSVNEQFF.

J is TRBJ2-7 and V is TRBV9; D is uncertain. V shed 4 bases and J shed 8 bases, with 22 bases lying between them. Germline CDR1 and CDR2: SGDLS and YYNGEE. CDR3 length: 15 residues. This CDR3 reads CASSTLDQEPTKQYF. CDR3 nucleotides: TGTGCCAGCAGCACACTCGATCAGGAACCTACGAAGCAGTACTTC.

The chain joins TRBV11-2 to TRBJ2-1; no clear D. CDR1 is SGHAT, CDR2 FQNNGV, per germline. The CDR3 loop spans 12 amino acids. Trimming cost V 5 bases and J 6 bases, with 8 bases left between them. This CDR3 is CASSLRSNEQFF. The CDR3 coding sequence is TGTGCCAGCAGCCTTCGGTCCAATGAGCAGTTCTTC.

This chain uses TRBV28 with TRBJ2-7, with 7 bases matching TRBD1. The CDR3 runs 19 residues. The germline V gene has CDR1 MDHEN and CDR2 SYDVKM. The J segment lost 3 bases and the V segment lost 2 bases, leaving 19 bases of the junction unmatched. The DNA for the CDR3 is TGTGCCAGCAGTTTAGGACTTAAGGACAGGAGACGTGGGGACTACGAGCAGTACTTC. It specifies CASSLGLKDRRRGDYEQYF.

The V and J genes are TRBV5-6 and TRBJ1-3; 8 bases map to TRBD1. V lost 0 bases, J lost 1 base, and 9 bases stayed unmatched. This CDR3 comprises 18 residues. Looked up from germline, CDR1 is SGHDT and CDR2 is YYEEEE. The CDR3 reads CASSLGTGWLSSGNTIYF. For the CDR3, the DNA is TGTGCCAGCAGCTTGGGGACAGGGTGGTTGAGTTCTGGAAACACCATATATTTT.

This sequence joins TRBV28 and TRBJ2-4; 7 nucleotides agree with TRBD1. The CDR3 runs 14 residues. V trimming: 2 bases; J trimming: 5 bases; junction bases outside the gene matches: 3. Germline CDR1 MDHEN, CDR2 SYDVKM. In DNA form, the CDR3 reads TGTGCCAGCAGTTTAAAAGGGGGCCAAAACATTCAGTACTTC. Translated: CASSLKGGQNIQYF.

The sample holds one count of this clone. This chain joins TRBV7-4 and TRBJ1-3; 10 bases match TRBD1. Germline CDR1 is SGHVT and CDR2 is SQSDAQ. This CDR3 region has 16 residues. The trim removed 5 bases at V and 4 bases at J, leaving 8 bases unmatched. CDR3 amino acids: CASSPERDRGGNTIYF. The CDR3 DNA reads as TGTGCCAGCAGCCCAGAACGGGACAGGGGCGGAAACACCATATATTTT.

V gene TRBV25-1 combines with J gene TRBJ2-4; 11 nucleotides agree with TRBD2. Germline V lookup: CDR1 MGHDK, CDR2 SYGVNS. V was pared by 6 bases and J by 0 bases, with 7 bases of the junction left unmatched. The CDR3 consists of 17 residues. The chain's CDR3 is CASSPGLAELAKNIQYF. In nucleotides, the CDR3 is TGTGCCAGCAGCCCGGGACTAGCGGAGCTAGCCAAAAACATTCAGTACTTC.

The V call is TRBV28, the J call TRBJ2-1, with TRBD1 matching over 9 bases. The V gene's germline CDR1 is MDHEN and CDR2 SYDVKM. CDR3 length: 15 residues. The ends lost 6 bases at V and 10 bases at J; junction bases unmatched: 13. CDR3 nucleotides: TGTGCCAGCAGGTCTTCCGGACAGGGGCGGGAGGAGCAGTTCTTC. It translates to CASRSSGQGREEQFF.

The J gene is TRBJ1-2, the V gene TRBV5-1; 7 bases fit TRBD1. The CDR3 consists of 13 residues. In germline, CDR1 is SGHRS, CDR2 YFSETQ. J lost 8 bases, V lost 4 bases, and 8 bases had no gene match. CDR3 sequence: CASSTDRVAGYTF. The DNA of the CDR3 is TGCGCCAGCAGCACCGACAGGGTGGCCGGCTACACCTTC.

The V call is TRBV28, the J call TRBJ2-7, with D perhaps matching TRBD1 (6 bases). Germline loops: CDR1 MDHEN, CDR2 SYDVKM. The CDR3 runs to 16 residues. V shed 0 bases and J shed 0 bases, with 12 bases lying between them. CDR3 protein: CASSLWSGADSYEQYF. DNA of the CDR3: TGTGCCAGCAGTTTATGGTCAGGGGCCGACTCCTACGAGCAGTACTTC.

This clone is a singleton in its sample. V gene TRBV28 combines with J gene TRBJ2-4; D is unresolved. Per germline, CDR1 MDHEN and CDR2 SYDVKM. This CDR3 comprises 15 residues. The V and J ends lost 8 bases and 0 bases respectively, with 14 bases between them. This CDR3 is CASRAGKLAKNIQYF. CDR3 in DNA: TGTGCCAGCCGGGCAGGAAAACTAGCCAAAAACATTCAGTACTTC.

This chain links TRBV7-9 with TRBJ1-3; a possible D gene is TRBD1 (5 bases). Germline CDR1 reads SEHNR; CDR2 reads FQNEAQ (reference sequence). Trimming left V 2 bases short and J 1 base short, with 9 bases between. The CDR3 totals 15 residues. The CDR3 protein is CASSLRTLSGNTIYF. CDR3 bases: TGTGCCAGCAGCTTAAGGACACTTTCTGGAAACACCATATATTTT.

The chain is built from TRBV7-2 and TRBJ2-5; D is unclear. Germline V gives CDR1 SGHTA, CDR2 FQGNSA. The V end lost 3 bases, the J end lost 0 bases, and 11 bases lay between the germline ends. The CDR3 consists of 15 residues. The CDR3 DNA sequence: TGTGCCAGCAGCTTGGTTGTTGGAAACCAAGAGACCCAGTACTTC. This translates into CASSLVVGNQETQYF.

The rearrangement links TRBV18 to TRBJ2-1; D ambiguous. The V and J ends lost 0 bases and 7 bases respectively, with 4 bases between them. CDR1 is KGHSH and CDR2 is LQKENI in the germline V gene. The CDR3 is 12 residues long. CDR3 amino acids: CASSPPENEQFF. The CDR3 DNA follows: TGTGCCAGCTCACCACCGGAGAATGAGCAGTTCTTC.

The J gene is TRBJ2-7, the V gene TRBV7-9, with 8 bases aligning to TRBD1. The CDR3 is 14 residues long. The ends lost 4 bases at V and 4 bases at J; junction bases unmatched: 6. Per the germline V gene, CDR1 is SEHNR and CDR2 is FQNEAQ (reference sequence). The CDR3 loop is CASSYRDRPYEQYF. Here the CDR3 DNA reads TGTGCCAGCAGCTACCGGGACAGGCCGTACGAGCAGTACTTC.

The chain has TRBV29-1 and TRBJ2-5; no firm D call. This CDR3 has 13 amino acids. The V gene's germline CDR1 is SQVTM and CDR2 ANQGSEA. The V and J ends lost 4 bases and 0 bases respectively, with 9 bases between them. The CDR3 reads CSVVSWYQETQYF. The CDR3 DNA reads TGCAGCGTTGTAAGTTGGTACCAAGAGACCCAGTACTTC.

The chain combines TRBV30 with TRBJ2-7; 12 nucleotides align to TRBD2. Germline CDR1 is GTSNPN and CDR2 is SVGIG (reference sequence). V was pared by 3 bases and J by 3 bases, with 6 bases of the junction left unmatched. The CDR3 is 15 amino acids. CDR3 loop: CAWRKLAGGHYEQYF. The CDR3 region has the DNA TGTGCCTGGAGGAAACTAGCGGGAGGTCACTACGAGCAGTACTTC.

The rearrangement uses TRBV7-2 and TRBJ2-1; D is perhaps TRBD2 (5 bases). From germline, CDR1 is SGHTA and CDR2 FQGNSA. The CDR3 spans 15 residues. V was cut by 0 bases and J by 5 bases, with 11 bases left in between. The CDR3: CASSLALAGHNEQFF. The CDR3 DNA reads TGTGCCAGCAGCTTAGCGCTCGCGGGCCACAATGAGCAGTTCTTC.

This chain joins TRBV30 and TRBJ2-7; 8 nucleotides line up with TRBD1. The CDR3 has 14 residues. The V segment lost 3 bases and the J segment 0 bases; nucleotides outside the gene matches: 4. Germline V gene lookup returns CDR1 GTSNPN and CDR2 SVGIG (reference sequence). This CDR3 reads CAWRTGESSYEQYF. The CDR3, as DNA: TGTGCCTGGAGGACAGGGGAGAGCTCCTACGAGCAGTACTTC.

Only one count was recorded for this clone. V gene TRBV27 combines with J gene TRBJ2-3; D ambiguous. In germline, CDR1 is MNHEY, CDR2 SMNVEV (reference sequence). The CDR3 totals 14 residues. V lost 5 bases and J lost 2, with 11 bases in between. DNA of the CDR3: TGTGCCAGCAGTCGACTCCCTACCACAGATACGCAGTATTTT. This encodes CASSRLPTTDTQYF.

This chain links TRBV6-1 with TRBJ2-1; D uncertain. Germline CDR1 is MNHNS and CDR2 is SASEGT. With 0 bases removed from V and 5 bases from J, the gap between germline ends came to 11 bases. The CDR3 is made up of 15 amino acids. The CDR3 DNA follows: TGTGCCAGCAGTGAAGCTGGCGGAATAGACAATGAGCAGTTCTTC. Protein sequence: CASSEAGGIDNEQFF.

The chain employs TRBV5-1 and TRBJ2-6; D gene unclear. V was cut by 0 bases and J by 2 bases, with 12 bases left in between. The CDR3 runs to 17 residues. Germline-derived CDR1 and CDR2 are SGHRS and YFSETQ. The CDR3 nucleotides read TGCGCCAGCAGCTTGGAGGTGGGGATCGCTGGGGCCAACGTCCTGACTTTC. Its protein is CASSLEVGIAGANVLTF. The complete variable domain, with remaining parts taken from reference TRBV5-1 and TRBJ2-6, reads KAGVTQTPRYLIKTRGQQVTLSCSPISGHRSVSWYQQTPGQGLQFLFEYFSETQRNKGNFPGRFSGRQFSNSRSEMNVSTLELGDSALYLCASSLEVGIAGANVLTFGAGSRLTVL.

CDR3 protein: CASTPGAGQSSYNEQFF. The DNA of the CDR3 is TGTGCCAGTACCCCGGGGGCGGGGCAGAGCTCCTACAATGAGCAGTTCTTC. This chain joins TRBV19 and TRBJ2-1, with D possibly being TRBD1 or TRBD2 (6 bases each). The CDR3 is made up of 17 amino acids. The V gene lost 7 bases and the J gene lost 0 bases, with 19 bases spanning the gap. Germline V lookup: CDR1 LNHDA, CDR2 SQIVND (reference sequence). Together with reference TRBV19 and TRBJ2-1, the CDR3 gives the full variable domain: DGGITQSPKYLFRKEGQNVTLSCEQNLNHDAMYWYRQDPGQGLRLIYYSQIVNDFQKGDIAEGYSVSREKKESFPLTVTSAQKNPTAFYLCASTPGAGQSSYNEQFFGPGTRLTVL.

This chain links TRBV6-6 with TRBJ2-5; weak D call: TRBD1 (7 bases). The CDR3 has 15 amino acids. V gave up 4 bases and J gave up 4 bases, with 16 bases separating them. Germline V gives CDR1 MNHNY, CDR2 SVGAGI (reference sequence). Written as DNA, the CDR3 is TGTGCCAGCAGTTCGACAGGGTACGGGGGAGAGACCCAGTACTTC. This sequence encodes CASSSTGYGGETQYF.

V is TRBV5-1 and J is TRBJ2-7; D may be TRBD2 (5 bases). The CDR3 spans 15 residues. Germline CDR1 is SGHRS and CDR2 is YFSETQ. V lost 0 bases, J lost 0 bases, and 10 bases lay in between. The CDR3 sequence is CASSLAGISSYEQYF. In nucleotides, the CDR3 is TGCGCCAGCAGCTTGGCGGGGATTTCCTCCTACGAGCAGTACTTC.

J is TRBJ2-6 and V is TRBV2; 7 bases fit TRBD1. The CDR3 has 17 amino acids. Germline V gene sequence: CDR1 SNHLY, CDR2 FYNNEI. Trimming at V came to 4 bases and at J to 0 bases, leaving 6 bases not matched to a gene. CDR3 amino acids: CASSGGTAVSGANVLTF. Written as DNA, the CDR3 is TGTGCCAGCAGTGGGGGGACAGCCGTCTCTGGGGCCAACGTCCTGACTTTC.

The chain joins TRBV5-1 to TRBJ1-4; the D is unclear. Germline V gives CDR1 SGHRS, CDR2 YFSETQ. Trimming cost V 0 bases and J 8 bases, with 14 bases left between them. This CDR3 has 15 residues. CDR3 DNA sequence: TGCGCCAGCAGCTTGGGCGGGCTTTGGAACGAAAAACTGTTTTTT. Protein product: CASSLGGLWNEKLFF.